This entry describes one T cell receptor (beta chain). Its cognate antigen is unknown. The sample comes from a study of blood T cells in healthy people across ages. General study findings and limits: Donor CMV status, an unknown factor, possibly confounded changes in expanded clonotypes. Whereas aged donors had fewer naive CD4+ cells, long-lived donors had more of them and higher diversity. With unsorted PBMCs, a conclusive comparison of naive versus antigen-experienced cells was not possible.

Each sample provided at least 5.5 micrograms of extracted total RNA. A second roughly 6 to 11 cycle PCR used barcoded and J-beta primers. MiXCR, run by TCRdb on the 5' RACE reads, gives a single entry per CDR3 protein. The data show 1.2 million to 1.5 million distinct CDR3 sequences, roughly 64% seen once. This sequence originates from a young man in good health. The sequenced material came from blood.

The CDR3 nucleotides read TGTGCTAGTGGTTCGGGACAGGACACCGGGGAGCTGTTTTTT. This translates into CASGSGQDTGELFF. The chain links TRBV12-5 to TRBJ2-2; 8 nucleotides agree with TRBD1. The junction had 1 base not matched to a gene; V was cut back by 4 bases and J by 3 bases. CDR3 length: 14 residues. Looked up from germline, CDR1 is LGHNT and CDR2 is FRNRAP.